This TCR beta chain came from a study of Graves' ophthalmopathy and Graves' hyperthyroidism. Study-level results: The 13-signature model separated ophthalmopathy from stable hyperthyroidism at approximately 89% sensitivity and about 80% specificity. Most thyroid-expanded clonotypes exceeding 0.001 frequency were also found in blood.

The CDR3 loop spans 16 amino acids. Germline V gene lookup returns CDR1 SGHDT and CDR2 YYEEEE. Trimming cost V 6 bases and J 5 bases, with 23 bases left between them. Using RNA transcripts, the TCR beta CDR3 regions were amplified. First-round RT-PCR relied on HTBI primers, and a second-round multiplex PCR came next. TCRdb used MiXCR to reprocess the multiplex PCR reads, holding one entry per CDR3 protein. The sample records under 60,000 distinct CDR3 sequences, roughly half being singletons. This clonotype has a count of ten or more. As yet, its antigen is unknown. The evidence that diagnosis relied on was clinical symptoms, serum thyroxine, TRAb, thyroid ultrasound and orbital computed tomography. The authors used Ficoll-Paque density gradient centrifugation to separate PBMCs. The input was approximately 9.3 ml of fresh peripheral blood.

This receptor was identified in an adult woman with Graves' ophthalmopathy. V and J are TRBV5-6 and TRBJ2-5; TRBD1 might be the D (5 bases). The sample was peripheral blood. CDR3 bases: TGTGCCAGCACCACCTTTAGGGGCCTCTCCGATGAGACCCAGTACTTC. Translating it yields CASTTFRGLSDETQYF.